These 10 T cell receptor beta chains originate from one sample sequenced in a study of cytomegalovirus exposure and HLA in healthy donors (dated by TCRdb to 2015 to 2018). Preparation of the library involved the immunoSEQ multiplex PCR assay. For the multiplex PCR, a mixture combining 60 forward primers for TCR Vbeta segments and 13 reverse primers for TCR Jbeta segments was used. In TCRdb, the immuneACCESS table is reduced to in-frame sequences with V and J assigned. These tables do not hold every clone; where another copy was compared, an unresolved V gene accounts for under half, and the others remain unexplained. In this sample the table shows around 150,000 clones, more than 70% of which occur a single time. The ten largest make up about 1.1% of the sample. Sequencing was done on a sample of PBMCs. These TCRs come from a male donor in good health and CMV-seronegative.

V and J are TRBV7-8 and TRBJ1-2; TRBD1 matches at 7 bases. The CDR3 length is 14 residues. The V gene's germline CDR1 is SGHVS and CDR2 FQNEAQ. After removal of 0 bases from V and 4 bases from J, the junction contained 2 bases not matched to a gene. CDR3 protein: CASSLAGTAYGYTF. In DNA, the CDR3 is TGTGCCAGCAGCTTAGCCGGGACAGCCTATGGCTACACCTTC.

The sample holds a few counts of this clone. The V call is TRBV2, the J call TRBJ1-5; 8 nucleotides line up with TRBD1. This CDR3 region has 14 residues. After removal of 6 bases from V and 6 bases from J, the junction contained 7 bases not matched to a gene. Germline V gives CDR1 SNHLY, CDR2 FYNNEI. This CDR3 is CASSRGQAGQPQHF. The CDR3 DNA sequence: TGTGCCAGCAGCCGGGGACAGGCCGGTCAGCCCCAGCATTTT.

This sequence joins TRBV5-4 and TRBJ1-2; 10 bases line up with TRBD1. Germline trimming cut 4 bases from V and 6 bases from J; bases unmatched to any gene: 9. The CDR3 covers 15 residues. Germline V gene lookup returns CDR1 SGHNT and CDR2 YYREEE (reference sequence). CDR3 sequence (DNA): TGTGCCAGCAGCGGGGGACAGGGGCGGTTCGATGGCTACACCTTC. It is translated as CASSGGQGRFDGYTF.

CDR3 protein: CASSQDLRGQAGANVLTF. For the CDR3, the DNA is TGCGCCAGCAGCCAAGATCTGAGGGGGCAGGCGGGGGCCAACGTCCTGACTTTC. This chain uses TRBV4-1 with TRBJ2-6; TRBD1 matches 7 bases. V lost 0 bases, J lost 4 bases, and 9 bases stayed unmatched. CDR3 length: 18 residues. CDR1 is MGHRA, CDR2 YSYEKL, per germline.

The chain couples TRBV27 to TRBJ1-4; D might be TRBD1 (6 bases). V was pared by 10 bases and J by 0 bases, with 18 bases between. CDR3 length equals 16 residues. The germline CDR1 and CDR2 sequences are MNHEY and SMNVEV (reference sequence). The CDR3 loop is CATKGEGFATNEKLFF. The CDR3 DNA follows: TGTGCCACCAAGGGGGAGGGCTTTGCAACTAATGAAAAACTGTTTTTT.

V usage is TRBV19 and J usage is TRBJ2-1; 10 bases are a match to TRBD2. The V gene's germline CDR1 is LNHDA and CDR2 SQIVND (reference sequence). After removal of 4 bases from V and 4 bases from J, the junction contained 4 bases not matched to a gene. This CDR3 is built from 15 residues. The CDR3 is CASSRASGGYNEQFF. The DNA of the CDR3 is TGTGCCAGTAGTAGGGCTAGCGGGGGTTACAATGAGCAGTTCTTC.

The chain recombines TRBV5-6 with TRBJ2-1; a weak D match, TRBD1 (6 bases). The V and J ends lost 2 bases and 3 bases respectively, with 15 bases between them. The V gene's germline CDR1 is SGHDT and CDR2 YYEEEE. This CDR3 has 16 amino acids. CDR3 sequence: CASSLETGTNYNEQFF. The CDR3 coding sequence is TGTGCCAGCAGCTTAGAGACAGGAACTAACTACAATGAGCAGTTCTTC. Full variable domain (missing parts from reference TRBV5-6 and TRBJ2-1): DAGVTQSPTHLIKTRGQQVTLRCSPKSGHDTVSWYQQALGQGPQFIFQYYEEEERQRGNFPDRFSGHQFPNYSSELNVNALLLGDSALYLCASSLETGTNYNEQFFGPGTRLTVL.

The V and J genes are TRBV7-8 and TRBJ1-5, with D possibly being TRBD1 (5 bases). The V and J ends lost 5 bases and 3 bases respectively, with 14 bases between them. This CDR3 region has 15 residues. Germline-derived CDR1 and CDR2 are SGHVS and FQNEAQ. The CDR3 DNA follows: TGTGCCAGCAGCCCGCCCAGACAGCTCAATCAGCCCCAGCATTTT. Translating it yields CASSPPRQLNQPQHF.

This sequence joins TRBV30 and TRBJ1-2, with D perhaps matching TRBD1 (6 bases). The length of the CDR3 is 12 residues. Germline CDR1 is GTSNPN and CDR2 is SVGIG (reference sequence). Deletions cut 4 bases from V and 7 bases from J, with 13 bases between. CDR3 sequence reads: CAWISGGRGYTF. In nucleotides, the CDR3 is TGTGCCTGGATATCGGGGGGCCGTGGCTACACCTTC.

This clone was picked up one time. This chain links TRBV27 with TRBJ1-5; a possible D gene is TRBD1 (5 bases). The V gene lost 5 bases and the J gene lost 3 bases, with 11 bases spanning the gap. This CDR3 contains 14 residues. The germline V gene encodes CDR1 MNHEY and CDR2 SMNVEV (reference sequence). The CDR3 DNA reads TGTGCCAGCAGTCAACAGGCGTTCAATCAGCCCCAGCATTTT. Its translation is CASSQQAFNQPQHF.